The source of this T cell receptor beta chain is a study of control samples from healthy donors and cancer patients. Sequenced by immunoSEQ multiplex PCR; TCRdb stores in-frame clones only, minus some. The data show 100,000 to 150,000 clones, around 90% seen once. The CDR3 runs to 14 residues. Germline CDR1 SGHTS, CDR2 YDEGEE. Trimming pared 4 bases from V and 13 bases from J, leaving 18 bases between. The material sequenced was blood. This receptor was taken from a young man in good health. The genes are TRBV5-8 and TRBJ1-6; no definite D call. This CDR3 reads CASSPDTGKRPLHF. The DNA for the CDR3 is TGTGCCAGCAGCCCCGACACCGGCAAGAGGCCCCTCCACTTT.